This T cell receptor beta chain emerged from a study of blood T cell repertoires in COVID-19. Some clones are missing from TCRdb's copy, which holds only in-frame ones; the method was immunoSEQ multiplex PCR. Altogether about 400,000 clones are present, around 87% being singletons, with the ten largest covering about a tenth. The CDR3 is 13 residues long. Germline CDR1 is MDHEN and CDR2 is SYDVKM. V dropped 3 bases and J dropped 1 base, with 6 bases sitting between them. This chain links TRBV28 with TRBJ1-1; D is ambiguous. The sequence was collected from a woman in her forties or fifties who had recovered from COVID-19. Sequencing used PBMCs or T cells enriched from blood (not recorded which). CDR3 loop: CASSLHGNTEAFF. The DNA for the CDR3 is TGTGCCAGCAGTTTGCACGGGAACACTGAAGCTTTCTTT.